A selection of T cell receptor beta chains follows, all from one sample in a study of early T cells in non-severe SARS-CoV-2 infection. TCRdb re-called the 5' RACE reads with MiXCR, one entry per CDR3 protein. This repertoire shows 55,000 to 70,000 distinct CDR3 sequences, under 10% found once; its top ten account for about 9.4%. The sample consisted of whole blood. Every receptor here comes from an adult who was a healthcare worker with PCR-confirmed SARS-CoV-2 infection or an uninfected control (not recorded which). Both conserved end residues are part of each CDR3. Only some rows state a clone size, as once, few, many or a class for expanded clones.

TRBV19	TRBJ2-4	.	CASSTYRGRAKNIQYF
TRBV7-2	TRBJ2-7	.	CASSLASGQPLAGGSGEQYF
TRBV5-1	TRBJ2-1	many	CASSLGLAGRTYNEQFF
TRBV11-2	TRBJ1-1	many	CASSPGFMNTEAFF
TRBV6-5	TRBJ2-7	.	CASSYSILASSYEQYF
TRBV25-1	TRBJ1-6	many	CASGRQEGSPLHF
TRBV29-1	TRBJ2-1	.	CSVVFWEGFSEQFF
TRBV10-3	TRBJ2-7	many	CAISEYKVGSPSKGEQYF
TRBV5-5	TRBJ2-5	many	CASSLDLAGGRETQYF
TRBV11-2	TRBJ1-2	many	CASSLDSFLNYGYTF
TRBV2	TRBJ2-1	many	CASRTDSSYNEQFF
TRBV4-2	TRBJ2-3	.	CASSLGTSRTDTQYF
TRBV6-6	TRBJ2-1	many	CASRGQGFHEQFF
TRBV3-1	TRBJ1-1	many	CASSQSLRNTEAFF
TRBV11-2	TRBJ2-7	few	CASSSITGAGMNYEQYF
TRBV6-5	TRBJ2-7	many	CASSYRGGYEQYF
TRBV12-3/TRBV12-4	TRBJ2-1	many	CASSSVGQGYNEQFF
TRBV12-5	TRBJ1-4	few	CASGLGQAINEKLFF
TRBV20-1	TRBJ2-7	many	CSASPSGRSEQYF
TRBV19	TRBJ2-3	.	CASTPGPARDTQYF
TRBV20-1	TRBJ2-7	many	CSATGTSDYEQYF
TRBV15	TRBJ2-7	many	CATSRDKGHSYEQYF
TRBV29-1	TRBJ2-6	many	CSAPDPSSGANVLTF
TRBV6-2/TRBV6-3	TRBJ1-5	few	CASSPTVPNQPQHF
TRBV12-3/TRBV12-4	TRBJ2-2	.	CASSSNMGGDTGELFF